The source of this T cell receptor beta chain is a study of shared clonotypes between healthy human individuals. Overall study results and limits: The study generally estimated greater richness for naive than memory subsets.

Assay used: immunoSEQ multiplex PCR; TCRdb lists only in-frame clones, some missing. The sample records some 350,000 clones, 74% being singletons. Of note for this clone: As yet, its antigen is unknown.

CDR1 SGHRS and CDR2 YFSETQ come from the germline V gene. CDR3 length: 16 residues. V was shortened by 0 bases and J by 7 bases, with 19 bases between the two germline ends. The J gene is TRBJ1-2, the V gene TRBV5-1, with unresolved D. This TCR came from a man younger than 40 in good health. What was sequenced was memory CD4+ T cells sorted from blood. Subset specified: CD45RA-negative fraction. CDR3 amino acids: CASSLGSVQASAGYTF. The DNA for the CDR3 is TGCGCCAGCAGCTTGGGATCGGTGCAGGCCTCCGCTGGCTACACCTTC.